This T cell receptor beta chain was observed in a study of blood T cell repertoires in COVID-19. Overall study: COVID-19 samples from acute and convalescent phases originated in the United States, Italy and Spain. PBMCs, B-cell-depleted T cells, or T cells were the source of the cDNA or gDNA that made up the material.

In the authors' methods: Counts of nucleated cells, estimated from reference gene primer amplification, were obtained. Method: immunoSEQ multiplex PCR; TCRdb's copy keeps in-frame clones and lacks some. V and J calls and clone size are as listed in that table; D and trimming were resolved from the DNA. Of roughly 190,000 clones in the sample, roughly nine tenths were seen once. From germline, CDR1 is SGHDT and CDR2 YYEEEE. The CDR3 extends over 15 amino acids. Trimming removed 0 bases from V and 2 bases from J, with 9 bases in between. This rearrangement joins TRBV5-6 to TRBJ1-3; tentative D call: TRBD1 (6 bases). The receptor comes from a man between 60 and 75 years old with active or convalescent COVID-19. Sequencing was carried out using peripheral blood. The DNA of the CDR3 is TGTGCCAGCAGCTTGGAAGGGGGAACTGGAAACACCATATATTTT. Translating it yields CASSLEGGTGNTIYF.